This TCR beta chain was retrieved from a study of OX40 agonist ivuxolimab in advanced cancers. Sequencing was performed with immunoSEQ multiplex PCR; in TCRdb, only in-frame clones are kept and a portion is missing. The sample yields 74,000 or so clones, about 93% seen once. Looked up from germline, CDR1 is SNHLY and CDR2 is FYNNEI. V was pared by 8 bases and J by 7 bases, with 12 bases between. The CDR3 totals 11 residues. Sequencing used CD4+ or CD8+ T cells sorted from blood, obtained in a trial of the OX40 agonist ivuxolimab. The TCR comes from an adult with an advanced solid tumor such as melanoma, head and neck, liver or kidney cancer. The V and J genes are TRBV2 and TRBJ2-7; unclear D gene. The CDR3 region is CASLYNTEQYF. In DNA, the CDR3 is TGTGCCAGCCTATATAATACGGAGCAGTACTTC.